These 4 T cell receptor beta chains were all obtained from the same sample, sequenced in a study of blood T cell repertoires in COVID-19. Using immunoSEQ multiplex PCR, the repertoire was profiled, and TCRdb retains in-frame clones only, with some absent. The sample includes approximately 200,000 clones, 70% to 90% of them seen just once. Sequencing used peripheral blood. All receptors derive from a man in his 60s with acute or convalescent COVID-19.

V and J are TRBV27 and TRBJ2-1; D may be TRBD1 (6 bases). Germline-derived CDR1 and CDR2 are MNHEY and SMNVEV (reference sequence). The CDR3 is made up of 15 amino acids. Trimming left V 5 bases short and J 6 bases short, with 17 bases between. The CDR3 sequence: CASSPYAVQGNEQFF. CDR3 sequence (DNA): TGTGCCAGCAGTCCGTATGCCGTACAGGGCAATGAGCAGTTCTTC.

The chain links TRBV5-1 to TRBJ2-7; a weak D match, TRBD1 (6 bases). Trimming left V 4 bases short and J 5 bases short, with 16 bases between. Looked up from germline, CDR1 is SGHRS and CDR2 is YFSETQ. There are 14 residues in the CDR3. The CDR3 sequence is CASSEGGPSNEQYF. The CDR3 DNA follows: TGCGCCAGCAGCGAAGGGGGACCCAGCAACGAGCAGTACTTC.

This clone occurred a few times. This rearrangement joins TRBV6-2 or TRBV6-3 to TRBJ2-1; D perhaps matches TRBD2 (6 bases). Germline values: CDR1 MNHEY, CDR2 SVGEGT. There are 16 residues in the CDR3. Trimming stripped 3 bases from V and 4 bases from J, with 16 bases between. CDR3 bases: TGTGCCAGCAGTTATCGACTGGGGGGTTTTTACAATGAGCAGTTCTTC. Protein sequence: CASSYRLGGFYNEQFF.

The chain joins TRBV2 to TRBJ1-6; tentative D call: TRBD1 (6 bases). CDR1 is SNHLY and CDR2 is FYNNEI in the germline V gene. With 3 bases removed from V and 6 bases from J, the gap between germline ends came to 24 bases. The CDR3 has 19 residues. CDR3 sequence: CASSEVFRTGSGLNSPLHF. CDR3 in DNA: TGTGCCAGCAGTGAGGTTTTCCGCACAGGGTCGGGCCTTAATTCACCCCTCCACTTT.